This T cell receptor beta chain was recovered during a study of cytomegalovirus exposure and HLA in healthy donors. Study-level background: It was reported in a later analysis that the 90 to 150 validation repertoires used the same platform as the approximately 670 first-cohort repertoires.

In the case of this clone: No antigen is known for it.

Using immunoSEQ multiplex PCR, the repertoire was profiled, and TCRdb retains in-frame clones only, with some absent. The sample yields about 120,000 clones, 88% seen once. Study-wide points: The study put 150 to 200 TCR beta chains on its list as cytomegalovirus-associated. Clusters of TCRs from the first cohort tended to co-occur in the 120 or so validation repertoires (as a later analysis found).

With 3 bases clipped from V and 2 bases from J, the junction kept 2 bases outside the gene matches. The CDR3 consists of 13 residues. The V gene's germline CDR1 is SQVTM and CDR2 ANQGSEA. The sequence came from a woman aged 25-40 years in good health and CMV-seropositive. The chain uses TRBV29-1 and TRBJ2-7; 9 bases fit TRBD2. Sample: PBMCs. For the CDR3, the DNA is TGCAGCGTTGAGTTAGCGGGAGCCTACGAGCAGTACTTC. Amino acid sequence: CSVELAGAYEQYF.